A single sample gave rise to the 2 T cell receptor beta chains below, sequenced in a study of blood T cell repertoires in COVID-19. Profiling relied on immunoSEQ multiplex PCR, and the TCRdb table lists in-frame clones only, not all of them. The table records tens of thousands of clones, about 85% of them present only once. What was sequenced was peripheral blood. The receptors shown here come from a human donor in a cohort sampled during active COVID-19.

V and J are TRBV6-5 and TRBJ1-5; D remains ambiguous. This CDR3 is built from 14 residues. The V gene's germline CDR1 is MNHEY and CDR2 SVGAGI. Trimming stripped 0 bases from V and 5 bases from J, with 8 bases between. CDR3 in amino acids: CASSYSSYHQPQHF. DNA of the CDR3: TGTGCCAGCAGTTACTCCTCCTACCATCAGCCCCAGCATTTT.

V and J are TRBV3-1 (or the pseudogene TRBV3-2) and TRBJ1-1; D unclear. Germline CDR1 reads LGHDT; CDR2 reads YNNKEL (reference sequence). V lost 1 base to trimming and J lost 1 base, with 7 bases between them. The CDR3 loop spans 14 amino acids. CDR3 DNA sequence: TGTGCCAGCAGCCAAGTTGCGGGGAACACTGAAGCTTTCTTT. Translation gives CASSQVAGNTEAFF.